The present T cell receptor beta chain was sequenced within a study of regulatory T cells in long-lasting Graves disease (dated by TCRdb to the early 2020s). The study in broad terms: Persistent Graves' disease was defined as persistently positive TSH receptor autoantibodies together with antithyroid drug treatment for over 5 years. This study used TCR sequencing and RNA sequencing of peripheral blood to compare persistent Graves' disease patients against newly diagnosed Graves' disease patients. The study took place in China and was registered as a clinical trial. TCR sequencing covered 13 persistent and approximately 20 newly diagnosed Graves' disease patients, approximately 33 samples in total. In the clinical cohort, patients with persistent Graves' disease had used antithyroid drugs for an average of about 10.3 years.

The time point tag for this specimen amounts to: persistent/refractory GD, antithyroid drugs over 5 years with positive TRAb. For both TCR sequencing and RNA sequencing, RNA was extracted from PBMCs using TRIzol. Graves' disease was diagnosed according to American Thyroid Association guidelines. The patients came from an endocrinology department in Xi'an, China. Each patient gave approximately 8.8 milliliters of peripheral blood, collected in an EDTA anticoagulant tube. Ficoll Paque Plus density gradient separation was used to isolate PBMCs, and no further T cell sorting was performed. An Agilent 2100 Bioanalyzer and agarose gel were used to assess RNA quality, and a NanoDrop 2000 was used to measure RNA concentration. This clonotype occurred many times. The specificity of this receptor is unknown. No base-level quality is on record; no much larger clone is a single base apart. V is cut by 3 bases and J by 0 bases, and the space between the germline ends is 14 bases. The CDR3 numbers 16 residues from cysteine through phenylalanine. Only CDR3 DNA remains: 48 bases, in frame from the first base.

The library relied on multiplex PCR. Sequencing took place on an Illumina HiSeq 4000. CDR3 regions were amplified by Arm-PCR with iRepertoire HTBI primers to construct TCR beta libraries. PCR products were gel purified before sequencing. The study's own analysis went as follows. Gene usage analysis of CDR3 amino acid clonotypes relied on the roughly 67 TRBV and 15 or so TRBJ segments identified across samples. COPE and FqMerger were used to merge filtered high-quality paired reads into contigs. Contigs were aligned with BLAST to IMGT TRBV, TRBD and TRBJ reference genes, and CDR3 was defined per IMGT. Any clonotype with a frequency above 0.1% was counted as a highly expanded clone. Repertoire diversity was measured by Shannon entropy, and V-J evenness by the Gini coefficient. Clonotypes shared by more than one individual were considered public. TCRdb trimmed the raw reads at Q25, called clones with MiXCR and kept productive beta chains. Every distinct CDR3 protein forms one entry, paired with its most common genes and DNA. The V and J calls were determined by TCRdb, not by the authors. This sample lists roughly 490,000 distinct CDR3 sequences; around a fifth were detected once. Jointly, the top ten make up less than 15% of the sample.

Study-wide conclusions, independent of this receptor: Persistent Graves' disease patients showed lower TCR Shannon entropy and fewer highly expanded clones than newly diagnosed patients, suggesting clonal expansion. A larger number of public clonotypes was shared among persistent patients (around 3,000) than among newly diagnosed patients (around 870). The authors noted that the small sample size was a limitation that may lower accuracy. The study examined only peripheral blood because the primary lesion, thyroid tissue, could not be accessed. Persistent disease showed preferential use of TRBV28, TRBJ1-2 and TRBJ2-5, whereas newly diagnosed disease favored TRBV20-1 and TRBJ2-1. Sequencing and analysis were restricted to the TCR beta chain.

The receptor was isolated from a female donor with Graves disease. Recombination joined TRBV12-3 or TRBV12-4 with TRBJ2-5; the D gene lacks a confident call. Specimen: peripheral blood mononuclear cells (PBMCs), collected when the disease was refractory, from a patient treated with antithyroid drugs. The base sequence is TGTGCCAGCAGTTTTAATGATAACAGCAACCAAGAGACCCAGTACTTC. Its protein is CASSFNDNSNQETQYF.